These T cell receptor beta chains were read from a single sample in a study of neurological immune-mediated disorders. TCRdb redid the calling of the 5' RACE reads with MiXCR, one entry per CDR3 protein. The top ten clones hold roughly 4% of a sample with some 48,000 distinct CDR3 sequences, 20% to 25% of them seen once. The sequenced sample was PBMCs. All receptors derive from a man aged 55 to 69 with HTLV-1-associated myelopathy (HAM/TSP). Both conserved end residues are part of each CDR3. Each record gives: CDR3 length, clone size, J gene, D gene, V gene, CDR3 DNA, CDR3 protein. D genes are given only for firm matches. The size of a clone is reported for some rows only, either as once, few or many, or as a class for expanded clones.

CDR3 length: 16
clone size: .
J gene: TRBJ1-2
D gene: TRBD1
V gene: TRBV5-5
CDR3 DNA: TGTGACAGCAGCCCGGGGGGACAGGGACCAATCTATGGCTACACCTTC
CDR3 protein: CDSSPGGQGPIYGYTF

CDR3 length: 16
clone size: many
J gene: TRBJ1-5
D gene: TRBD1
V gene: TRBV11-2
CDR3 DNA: TGTGCCAGCAGCCCAGATGGGGGGACAGTGAATCAGCCCCAGCATTTT
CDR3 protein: CASSPDGGTVNQPQHF

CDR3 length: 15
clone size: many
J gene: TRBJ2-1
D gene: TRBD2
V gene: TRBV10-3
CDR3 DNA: TGTGCCATCAGTGACTGGTCTAGCGGGAGGTATGAGCAGTTCTTC
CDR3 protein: CAISDWSSGRYEQFF

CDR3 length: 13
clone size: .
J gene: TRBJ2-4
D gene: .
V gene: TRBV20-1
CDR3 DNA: TGCAGTCTTGACACGCTAGCCAAAAACATTCAGTACTTC
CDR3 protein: CSLDTLAKNIQYF

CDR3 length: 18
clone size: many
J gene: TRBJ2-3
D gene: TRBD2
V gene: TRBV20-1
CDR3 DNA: TGCAGTGCTAGCCCCCTACATATAACTAGCGGGAGAATAGATACGCAGTATTTT
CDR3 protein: CSASPLHITSGRIDTQYF

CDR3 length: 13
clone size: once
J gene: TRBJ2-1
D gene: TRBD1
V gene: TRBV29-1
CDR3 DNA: TGCAGCGGCCGGGACAGGGATTACAATGCGCAGTTCTTC
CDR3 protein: CSGRDRDYNAQFF

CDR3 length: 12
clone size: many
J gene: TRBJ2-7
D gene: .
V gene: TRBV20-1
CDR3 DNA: TGCAGTGCTAGATTAGGGGTCTACGAGCAGTACTTC
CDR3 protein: CSARLGVYEQYF

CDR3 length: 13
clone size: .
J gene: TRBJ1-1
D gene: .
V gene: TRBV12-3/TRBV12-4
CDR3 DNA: TGTGCCAGCACCCTCGGGAGCAACACTGAAGCTTTCTTT
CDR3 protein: CASTLGSNTEAFF

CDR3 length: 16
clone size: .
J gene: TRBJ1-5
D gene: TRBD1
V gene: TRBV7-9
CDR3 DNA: TGTGCCAGCATCCCCCCCGGGACAGATGGAAATCAGCCCCAGCATTTT
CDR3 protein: CASIPPGTDGNQPQHF

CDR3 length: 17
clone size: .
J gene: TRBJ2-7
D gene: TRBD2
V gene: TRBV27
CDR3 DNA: TGTGCCAGCAGTTTATCCGCTAGCGGGACCTTATTATACGAGCAGTACTTC
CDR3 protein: CASSLSASGTLLYEQYF

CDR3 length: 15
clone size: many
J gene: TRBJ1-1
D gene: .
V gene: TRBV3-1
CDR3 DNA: TGTGCCAGCAGCCGCACCAGGGGTTTCGGCACTGAAGCTTTCTTT
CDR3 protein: CASSRTRGFGTEAFF

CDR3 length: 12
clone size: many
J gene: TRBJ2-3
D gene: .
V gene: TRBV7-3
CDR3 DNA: TGTGCCAGCAGCCCCTTTGGAGATACGCAGTATTTT
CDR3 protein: CASSPFGDTQYF

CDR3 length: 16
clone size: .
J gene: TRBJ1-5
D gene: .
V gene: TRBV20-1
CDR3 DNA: TGCAGTGCCCGCCGGGGGGCCTCAACGAGCAATCAGCCCCAGCATTTT
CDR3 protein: CSARRGASTSNQPQHF

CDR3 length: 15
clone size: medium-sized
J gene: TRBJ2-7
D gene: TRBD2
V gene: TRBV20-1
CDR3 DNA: TGCAGTGCCTCAAATCCGGCGGGAGGGCCTGGAGAGCAGTACTTC
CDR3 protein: CSASNPAGGPGEQYF

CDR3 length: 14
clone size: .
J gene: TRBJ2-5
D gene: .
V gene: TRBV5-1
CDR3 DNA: TGCGCCAGCAGCTTGTCTTGGGTGGATGAGACCCAGTACTTC
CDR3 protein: CASSLSWVDETQYF

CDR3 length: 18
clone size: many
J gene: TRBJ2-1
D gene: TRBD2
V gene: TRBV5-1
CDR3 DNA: TGCGCCAGCAGCTTGTTTTCAGGGACTAGCGGGTCTTACAATGAGCAGTTCTTC
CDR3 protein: CASSLFSGTSGSYNEQFF

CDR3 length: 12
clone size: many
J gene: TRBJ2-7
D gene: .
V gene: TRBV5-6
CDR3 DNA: TGTGCCAGCAGCTTGGGGCGGGGCGAGCAGTACTTC
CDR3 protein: CASSLGRGEQYF

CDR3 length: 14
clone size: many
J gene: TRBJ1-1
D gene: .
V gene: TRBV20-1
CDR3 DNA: TGCAGTGCCAGACTCGACGGCCAGAACACTGAAGCTTTCTTT
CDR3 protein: CSARLDGQNTEAFF

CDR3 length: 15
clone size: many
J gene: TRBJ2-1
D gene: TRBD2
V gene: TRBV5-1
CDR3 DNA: TGCGCCAGCAGCTTGCTTAGCGGGGGGTACAATGAGCAGTTCTTC
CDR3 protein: CASSLLSGGYNEQFF

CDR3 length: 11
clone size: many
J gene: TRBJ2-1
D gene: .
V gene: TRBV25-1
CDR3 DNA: TGTGCCAGCAGTGTTACCAATGAGCAGTTCTTC
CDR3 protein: CASSVTNEQFF

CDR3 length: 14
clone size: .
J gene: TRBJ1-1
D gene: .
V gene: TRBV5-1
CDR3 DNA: TGCGCCAGCAGCTTCGGACACCAGAACACTGAAGCTTTCTTT
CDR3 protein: CASSFGHQNTEAFF

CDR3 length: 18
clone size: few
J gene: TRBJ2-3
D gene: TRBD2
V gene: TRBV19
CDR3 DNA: TGTGCCAGTAGTTTACTAGCGGGCCCAGGGGGGCCCACAGATACGCAGTATTTT
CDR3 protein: CASSLLAGPGGPTDTQYF

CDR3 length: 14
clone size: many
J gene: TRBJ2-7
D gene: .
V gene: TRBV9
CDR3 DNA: TGTGCCAGCAGCGTAGGGGCGGAGCCTTACGAGCAGTACTTC
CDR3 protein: CASSVGAEPYEQYF

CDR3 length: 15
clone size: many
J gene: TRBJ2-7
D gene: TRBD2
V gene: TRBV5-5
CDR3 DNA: TGTGCCAGCAGCTTGGATAGCGGGAGGCCCTCGAGGCAGTACTTC
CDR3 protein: CASSLDSGRPSRQYF

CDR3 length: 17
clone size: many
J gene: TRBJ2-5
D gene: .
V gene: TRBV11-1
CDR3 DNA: TGTGCCAGCAGCCCTGGCTCGGTAGCGCAACCCCAAGAGACCCAGTACTTC
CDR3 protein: CASSPGSVAQPQETQYF

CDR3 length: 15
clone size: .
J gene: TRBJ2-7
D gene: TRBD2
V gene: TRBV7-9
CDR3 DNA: TGTGCCAGCAGTTGGAGCCCAGCGGGAGGCTACGAGCAGTACTTC
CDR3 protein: CASSWSPAGGYEQYF

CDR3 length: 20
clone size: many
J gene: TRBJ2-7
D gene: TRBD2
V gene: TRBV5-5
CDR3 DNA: TGTGCCAGCAGCTTGGGGCTGGGCCAGACGGGACTAGCGGGAGCCGGCGAGCAGTACTTC
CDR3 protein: CASSLGLGQTGLAGAGEQYF

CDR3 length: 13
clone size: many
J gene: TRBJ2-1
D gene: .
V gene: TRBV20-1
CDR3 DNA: TGCAGTGCTAGAATTGTGCTTAGCAATGAGCAGTTCTTC
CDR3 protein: CSARIVLSNEQFF

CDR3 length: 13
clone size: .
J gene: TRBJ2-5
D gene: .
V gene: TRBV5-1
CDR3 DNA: TGCGCCAGCAGCGGTAGCGCCCAAGAGACCCAGTACTTC
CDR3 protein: CASSGSAQETQYF

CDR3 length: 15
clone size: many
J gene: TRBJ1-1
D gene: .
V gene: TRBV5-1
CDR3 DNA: TGCGCCAGCAGCTTGGCCTCTATGCAGAACACTGAAGCTTTCTTT
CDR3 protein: CASSLASMQNTEAFF

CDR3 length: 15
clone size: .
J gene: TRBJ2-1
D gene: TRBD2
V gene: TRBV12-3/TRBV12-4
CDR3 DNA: TGTGCCAGCAGTCCCCCCAGACTAGCGGGAGATGAGCAGTTCTTC
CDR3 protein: CASSPPRLAGDEQFF

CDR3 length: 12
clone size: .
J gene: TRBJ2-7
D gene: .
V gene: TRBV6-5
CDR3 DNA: TGTGCCAGCAGTTCGCCACTCTACGAGCAGTACTTC
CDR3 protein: CASSSPLYEQYF

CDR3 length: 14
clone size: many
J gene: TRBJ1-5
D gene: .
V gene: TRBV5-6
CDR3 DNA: TGTGCCAGCAGCTTGCAGGTGGGAAATCAGCCCCAGCATTTT
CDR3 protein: CASSLQVGNQPQHF

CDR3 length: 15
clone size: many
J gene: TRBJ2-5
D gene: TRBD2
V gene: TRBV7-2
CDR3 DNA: TGTGCCAGCAGCTCCGCGGGAGGCGAGGAAGAGACCCAGTACTTC
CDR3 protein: CASSSAGGEEETQYF

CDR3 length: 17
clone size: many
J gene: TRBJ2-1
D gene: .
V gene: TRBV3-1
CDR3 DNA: TGTGCCAGCAGCCAAGAGAGGAGCGGCAGCTCCTACAATGAGCAGTTCTTC
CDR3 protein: CASSQERSGSSYNEQFF

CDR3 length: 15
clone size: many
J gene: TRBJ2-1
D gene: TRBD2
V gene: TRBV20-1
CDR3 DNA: TGCAGTGCGATAAAGGGGGCGGGAGGGCCGAATGAGCAGTTCTTC
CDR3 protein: CSAIKGAGGPNEQFF

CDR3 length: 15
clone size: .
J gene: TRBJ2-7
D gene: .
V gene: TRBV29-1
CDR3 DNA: TGCAGCGTTTCAGGAGGGGGGAAGGGGTTCTACGCGCAGTACTTC
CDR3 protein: CSVSGGGKGFYAQYF

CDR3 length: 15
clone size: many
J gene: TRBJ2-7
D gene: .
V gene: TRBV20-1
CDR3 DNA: TGCAGTGCTAGAGATCCTGCCAGGGGGGTCTACGAGCAGTACTTC
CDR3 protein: CSARDPARGVYEQYF

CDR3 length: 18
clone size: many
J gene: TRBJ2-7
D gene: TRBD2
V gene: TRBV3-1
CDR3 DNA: TGTGCCAGCAGCCAAGAAAGGTGGGGACTAGCGGGAGTTCCCGAGCAGTACTTC
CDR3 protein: CASSQERWGLAGVPEQYF

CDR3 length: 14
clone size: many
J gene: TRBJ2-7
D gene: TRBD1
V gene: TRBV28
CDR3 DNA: TGTGCCAGCGGCCGGGACAGGGGGTTCTACGAGCAGTACTTC
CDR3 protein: CASGRDRGFYEQYF

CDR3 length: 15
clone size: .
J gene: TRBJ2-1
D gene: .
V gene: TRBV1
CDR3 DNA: TGCACCAGCAGCCAAGATCAGGCCCCCCCAAATGAGCAGTTCTTC
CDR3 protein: CTSSQDQAPPNEQFF

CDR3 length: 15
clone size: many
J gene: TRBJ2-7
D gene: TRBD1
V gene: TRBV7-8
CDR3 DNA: TGTGCCAGCAGCTTAACTCCCGGGACAGATTACGAGCAGTACTTC
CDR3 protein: CASSLTPGTDYEQYF

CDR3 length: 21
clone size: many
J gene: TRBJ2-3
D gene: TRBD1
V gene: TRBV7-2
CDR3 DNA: TGTGCCAGCAGCTCCCCCCTCGGGACAGGGTTTTTCGACACTAGCACAGATACGCAGTATTTT
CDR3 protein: CASSSPLGTGFFDTSTDTQYF

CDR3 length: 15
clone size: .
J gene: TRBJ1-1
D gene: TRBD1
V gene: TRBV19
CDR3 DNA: TGTGCCAGTAGTAAGCAGGGGGGATTAAGGACTGAAGCTTTCTTT
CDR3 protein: CASSKQGGLRTEAFF

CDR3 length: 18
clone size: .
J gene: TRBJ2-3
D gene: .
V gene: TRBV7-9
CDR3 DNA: TGTGCCAGCAGCTCACCTCGGTGGGGGCTAGCAGGTACAGATACGCAGTATTTT
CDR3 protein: CASSSPRWGLAGTDTQYF

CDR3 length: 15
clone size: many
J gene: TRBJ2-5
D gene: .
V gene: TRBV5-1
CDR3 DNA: TGCGCCAGCAGCTTGAAGGGCGGCCATCAAGAGACCCAGTACTTC
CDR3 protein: CASSLKGGHQETQYF

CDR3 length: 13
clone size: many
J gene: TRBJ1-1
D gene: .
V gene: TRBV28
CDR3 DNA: TGTGCCAGCAGTTCCGGGTGGAACACTGAAGCTTTCTTT
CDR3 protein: CASSSGWNTEAFF

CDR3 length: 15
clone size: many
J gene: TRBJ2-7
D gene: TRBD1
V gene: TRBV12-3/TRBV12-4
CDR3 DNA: TGTGCCAGCAGTTTAGACGGGACAGGCAAATACGAGCAGTACTTC
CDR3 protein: CASSLDGTGKYEQYF

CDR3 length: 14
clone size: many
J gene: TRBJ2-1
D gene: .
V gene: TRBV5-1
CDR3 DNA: TGCGCCAGCAGCTCGCGACCGGGGAATAATGAGCAGTTCTTC
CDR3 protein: CASSSRPGNNEQFF

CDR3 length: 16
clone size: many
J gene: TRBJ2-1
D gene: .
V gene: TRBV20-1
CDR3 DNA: TGCAGTGCTAGATCCCCAGTGGGAGACACCTACAATGAGCAGTTCTTC
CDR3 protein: CSARSPVGDTYNEQFF